Listed below are T cell receptor beta chains from one sample, sequenced in a study of blood T cell repertoires in COVID-19. This table comes from immunoSEQ multiplex PCR, and its TCRdb copy is limited to in-frame clones, with some not included. The sample holds about 160,000 clones, approximately 81% seen once. Material: peripheral blood. The receptors were gathered from a woman between 45 and 60 years old with COVID-19, enrolled during active disease. Both conserved end residues are part of each CDR3. A D gene is named only where the DNA matches it firmly. Clone size appears in some rows only: once, few, many, or a class for an expanded clone.

cdr3_aa | cdr3_nt | j_call | d_call | clone_size | v_call
CAWSRGASPRDEQFF | TGTGCCTGGAGCCGGGGGGCGAGTCCGCGCGATGAGCAGTTCTTC | TRBJ2-1 | - | once | TRBV30
CASSLAGLAVETQYF | TGTGCTAGCAGCTTAGCGGGACTAGCGGTGGAGACCCAGTACTTC | TRBJ2-5 | TRBD2 | - | TRBV7-7
CASSDPGGVSTDTQYF | TGTGCCAGCAGTGATCCCGGGGGGGTCAGCACAGATACGCAGTATTTT | TRBJ2-3 | TRBD2 | - | TRBV2
CASSLGRPVTGELFF | TGTGCCAGCAGCTTAGGCAGGCCAGTCACCGGGGAGCTGTTTTTT | TRBJ2-2 | - | - | TRBV13
CASSQDTGGNQPQHF | TGCGCCAGCAGCCAAGACACAGGGGGCAATCAGCCCCAGCATTTT | TRBJ1-5 | TRBD1 | - | TRBV4-3
CASSASPETGRPEAFF | TGTGCCAGCAGTGCGTCCCCCGAGACAGGGCGGCCTGAAGCTTTCTTT | TRBJ1-1 | TRBD1 | - | TRBV28
CASSTRTSGNTGELFF | TGTGCCAGCAGTACACGGACTAGCGGGAACACCGGGGAGCTGTTTTTT | TRBJ2-2 | TRBD2 | - | TRBV6-2/TRBV6-3
CASSRDTTTYGQYF | TGTGCCAGCAGCCGGGACACCACCACCTACGGGCAGTACTTC | TRBJ2-7 | - | - | TRBV6-5
CASSPRQGLNNQPQHF | TGTGCCAGCAGCCCAAGACAGGGGCTAAACAATCAGCCCCAGCATTTT | TRBJ1-5 | TRBD1 | - | TRBV5-8
CSVDGSGGARDTQYF | TGCAGCGTTGATGGTAGCGGGGGGGCCAGGGATACGCAGTATTTT | TRBJ2-3 | TRBD2 | - | TRBV29-1
CSVQGALGTYEQYF | TGCAGCGTTCAGGGGGCGTTAGGTACCTACGAGCAGTACTTC | TRBJ2-7 | TRBD1 | - | TRBV29-1
CASSSGWHELNDPPDTQYF | TGTGCCAGCAGCTCAGGGTGGCATGAGCTCAACGATCCGCCAGATACGCAGTATTTT | TRBJ2-3 | - | - | TRBV7-9
CASSYGAGASYGYTF | TGTGCCAGCAGTTATGGCGCGGGCGCCAGCTATGGCTACACCTTC | TRBJ1-2 | - | - | TRBV6-5
CASSPFTGVRTDTQYF | TGCGCCAGCAGCCCATTCACAGGGGTGAGGACAGATACGCAGTATTTT | TRBJ2-3 | TRBD1 | - | TRBV5-1
CASSLGGNEKLFF | TGTGCCAGCAGTCTTGGGGGGAATGAAAAACTGTTTTTT | TRBJ1-4 | - | - | TRBV12-3/TRBV12-4
CASSLAGSTDTQYF | TGTGCCAGCAGCTTGGCGGGGAGCACAGATACGCAGTATTTT | TRBJ2-3 | - | - | TRBV7-9
CASSRAGVHEQFF | TGTGCCAGCAGCCGAGCAGGGGTCCATGAGCAGTTCTTC | TRBJ2-1 | - | - | TRBV3-1/TRBV3-2
CASSYGTGVAYGYTF | TGTGCCAGCAGTTACGGGACAGGGGTTGCCTATGGCTACACCTTC | TRBJ1-2 | TRBD1 | - | TRBV6-5
CASSVGGSLQGTYGEQFF | TGTGCCAGCAGCGTAGGAGGGTCCCTCCAGGGGACATATGGTGAGCAGTTCTTC | TRBJ2-1 | - | - | TRBV9
CASSLGENYGYTF | TGTGCCAGCAGTTTGGGCGAGAACTATGGCTACACCTTC | TRBJ1-2 | - | - | TRBV12-3/TRBV12-4
CASRSRAISGNTIYF | TGTGCCAGTAGAAGCAGGGCAATTTCTGGAAACACCATATATTTT | TRBJ1-3 | - | - | TRBV19
CASSLALTTGENPPLHF | TGCGCCAGCAGCTTGGCCCTTACCACAGGGGAAAACCCACCCCTCCACTTT | TRBJ1-6 | TRBD1 | - | TRBV5-1
CASRSNRDSSSPLHF | TGTGCCAGCAGATCGAACCGGGACAGCTCTTCACCCCTCCACTTT | TRBJ1-6 | - | - | TRBV21-1
CAWSNIRGGQEQYF | TGTGCCTGGAGTAATATACGGGGGGGCCAGGAGCAGTACTTC | TRBJ2-7 | TRBD2 | - | TRBV30
CASSAQGLGSPLHF | TGTGCCAGCAGCGCCCAGGGCCTTGGTTCACCCCTCCACTTT | TRBJ1-6 | - | - | TRBV9
CATSLSGGAISSYEQYF | TGTGCCACCAGCCTTAGCGGGGGGGCAATAAGCTCCTACGAGCAGTACTTC | TRBJ2-7 | TRBD2 | - | TRBV15
CASSPRLVGNQPQHF | TGCGCCAGCAGTCCTAGACTGGTGGGCAATCAGCCCCAGCATTTT | TRBJ1-5 | - | - | TRBV10-1
CASSPPRGSYNEQFF | TGTGCCAGCAGCCCCCCTCGGGGCTCCTACAATGAGCAGTTCTTC | TRBJ2-1 | - | once | TRBV3-1/TRBV3-2
CASSLVGGNTDTQYF | TGTGCCAGCAGTTTGGTGGGGGGAAACACAGATACGCAGTATTTT | TRBJ2-3 | - | - | TRBV6-4
CASSLSGGYYEQYF | TGTGCCAGCAGTCTTTCAGGGGGCTACTACGAGCAGTACTTC | TRBJ2-7 | TRBD1 | once | TRBV27
CASSLTGAIEQYF | TGTGCCAGCAGCTTAACAGGGGCAATCGAGCAGTACTTC | TRBJ2-7 | TRBD1 | - | TRBV11-2
CASSPRETGQGPTQYF | TGTGCCAGCAGCCCCAGAGAGACGGGACAGGGACCAACGCAGTACTTC | TRBJ2-7 | TRBD1 | - | TRBV13
CASGQGRSPLHF | TGTGCCAGCGGACAGGGGCGGTCACCCCTCCACTTT | TRBJ1-6 | TRBD1 | - | TRBV6-6
CASSRQGGLYEQYF | TGTGCCAGCAGTAGACAGGGGGGGTTGTACGAGCAGTACTTC | TRBJ2-7 | TRBD1 | once | TRBV2
CASSDPAGDQETQYF | TGCGCCAGCAGTGATCCAGCGGGGGACCAAGAGACCCAGTACTTC | TRBJ2-5 | TRBD2 | - | TRBV10-1
CASSSYRGLGDYGYTF | TGTGCCAGCAGCTCATACAGGGGGCTGGGGGACTATGGCTACACCTTC | TRBJ1-2 | TRBD1 | - | TRBV5-6
CASSLGRDSYEQYF | TGTGCCAGCAGCTTGGGGCGGGACTCCTACGAGCAGTACTTC | TRBJ2-7 | - | - | TRBV5-4
CASSLGQGADTQYF | TGCGCCAGCAGCTTGGGACAGGGGGCAGATACGCAGTATTTT | TRBJ2-3 | TRBD1 | - | TRBV5-1
CASSYGSSGGTGELFF | TGTGCCAGCAGTTACGGTTCTAGCGGGGGGACCGGGGAGCTGTTTTTT | TRBJ2-2 | TRBD2 | - | TRBV6-7
CASSLEGAPGAEAFF | TGCGCCAGCAGCTTGGAAGGGGCGCCTGGGGCTGAAGCTTTCTTT | TRBJ1-1 | - | - | TRBV5-1
CSGSGQGANTIYF | TGCAGCGGAAGTGGACAGGGGGCCAACACCATATATTTT | TRBJ1-3 | TRBD1 | - | TRBV29-1
CSASGSGGWWNEQFF | TGCAGTGCTAGTGGTTCGGGGGGATGGTGGAATGAGCAGTTCTTC | TRBJ2-1 | TRBD2 | few | TRBV20-1
CASSVATTAYEQYF | TGTGCCAGCAGCGTAGCTACGACAGCCTACGAGCAGTACTTC | TRBJ2-7 | - | few | TRBV9
CSASTGKTQYF | TGCAGTGCTAGTACAGGGAAGACCCAGTACTTC | TRBJ2-5 | - | - | TRBV20-1
CASSEQGAGEQYF | TGTGCCAGCAGTGAACAGGGGGCTGGCGAGCAGTACTTC | TRBJ2-7 | TRBD1 | - | TRBV6-1